This is a list of T cell receptor beta chains from one sample in a study of CD8+ T cells in alopecia areata. TCRdb keeps only in-frame clones here, not all; method: immunoSEQ multiplex PCR. Among approximately 160,000 clones listed, 60% were seen once. The sample was CD4+ T cells sorted from blood, taken at week 24, from a patient treated with tofacitinib. These receptor sequences come from a human donor with alopecia areata. CDR3s include the opening cysteine and the closing phenylalanine or tryptophan. D genes are given only for firm matches. Clone size is given for some rows only: seen once, a few or many times, or a class if the clone is expanded.

d_gene,j_gene,abundance,v_gene,CDR3nt,CDR3aa
-,TRBJ1-2,few,TRBV2,TGTGCCAGCCGGCACCCGGTCGGGGTAGGCTACACCTTC,CASRHPVGVGYTF
-,TRBJ1-4,-,TRBV6-1,TGTGCCAGCGGGGACCCGACCGGGTTT,CASGDPTGF
TRBD1,TRBJ1-2,-,TRBV6-5,TGTGCCAGCAGTTTCGGACAGGGGCCCGGTGGCTACACCTTC,CASSFGQGPGGYTF
TRBD2,TRBJ2-5,few,TRBV11-2,TGTGCCAGCAGCATAATAGCGGGGGGAAGGGGAGAGACCCAGTACTTC,CASSIIAGGRGETQYF
TRBD1,TRBJ2-5,-,TRBV5-6,TGTGCCAGCAGCCCCGGGACAGGGTACCAAGAGACCCAGTACTTC,CASSPGTGYQETQYF
TRBD1,TRBJ1-6,few,TRBV14,TGTGCCAGCAGCCATCGGACAGGGTACAATTCACCCCTCCACTTT,CASSHRTGYNSPLHF
TRBD1,TRBJ1-1,few,TRBV7-2,TGTGCCAGCAGCACCGACAGGGAGTACACTGAAGCTTTCTTT,CASSTDREYTEAFF
-,TRBJ1-2,-,TRBV29-1,TGCAGCGTTTCGCCATCCCAGGGTGCCAAGAGCTACACCTTC,CSVSPSQGAKSYTF
-,TRBJ1-5,-,TRBV7-6,TGTGCCAGCAGCTCGATAGGCAATCAGCCCCAGCATTTT,CASSSIGNQPQHF
-,TRBJ1-1,-,TRBV5-1,TGCGCCAGCAGCTTGGCCGAGGGGAGGACTGAAGCTTTCTTT,CASSLAEGRTEAFF
-,TRBJ2-4,-,TRBV19,TGTGCCAGTAGTATTAGTGCCAAAAACATTCAGTACTTC,CASSISAKNIQYF
-,TRBJ2-1,-,TRBV30,TGTGGGGCATGGGGCAGGGGTGGTTATGAGCAGTTCTTC,CGAWGRGGYEQFF
-,TRBJ2-5,-,TRBV4-1,TGCGCCAGCAGCCAAGGATCAAGCGGCCAAGAGACCCAGTACTTC,CASSQGSSGQETQYF
TRBD2,TRBJ2-2,-,TRBV7-2,TGTGCCAGCAGCTTAATAGGGCTAGCGGGGGGTGCCGGGGAGCTGTTTTTT,CASSLIGLAGGAGELFF
-,TRBJ1-3,-,TRBV30,TGTGCCTGGAACAGTAACTCTGGAAACACCATATATTTT,CAWNSNSGNTIYF
-,TRBJ2-6,-,TRBV30,TGTGCCTGGAGTGTAATGTTCTCGGGAACCGGGGCCAACGTCCTGACTTTC,CAWSVMFSGTGANVLTF
TRBD2,TRBJ2-3,-,TRBV25-1,TGTGCCAGCAGTGAACCTAGCGGGGGGCCAGATACGCAGTATTTT,CASSEPSGGPDTQYF
-,TRBJ2-5,few,TRBV7-2,TGTGCCAGCAGCTCGGACAGCCCCAAAGAGACCCAGTACTTC,CASSSDSPKETQYF
-,TRBJ2-7,-,TRBV11-3,TGTGCCAGCAGCTTAGATCTGAGACGGGGGCAGTACTTC,CASSLDLRRGQYF
-,TRBJ2-2,few,TRBV29-1,TGCAGCGTAGGAGCTCGGTCCGGGGAGCTGTTTTTT,CSVGARSGELFF
TRBD1,TRBJ1-2,-,TRBV7-8,TGTGCCAGCAGCGCGGGACAGCTCTATGGCTACACCTTC,CASSAGQLYGYTF
-,TRBJ2-3,-,TRBV4-1,TGCGCCAGCAGCGAACCGGGGTTCTTCACAGATACGCAGTATTTT,CASSEPGFFTDTQYF
-,TRBJ2-7,-,TRBV10-2,TGCGCCAGCAGTGAGCCGATGGTCGGGCTCCCGACCTACGAGCAGTACTTC,CASSEPMVGLPTYEQYF
-,TRBJ1-3,once,TRBV30,TGTGCCTGGAGTGTACAACGAACAGGGAAATGGGGAAACACCATATATTTT,CAWSVQRTGKWGNTIYF
-,TRBJ1-2,-,TRBV29-1,TGCAGCGTTGAAGATAGGGCAGGGCCCTACTATGGCTACACCTTC,CSVEDRAGPYYGYTF
TRBD1,TRBJ1-5,few,TRBV27,TGTGCCAGCAGCAGAGGACAGGGGGCGGTTCAGCCCCAGCATTTT,CASSRGQGAVQPQHF
-,TRBJ2-3,few,TRBV29-1,TGCAGCGCCAGTCCAGATTTCACAGATACGCAGTATTTT,CSASPDFTDTQYF
TRBD2,TRBJ2-1,-,TRBV30,TGTGCCTGGACCAAACTAGCGGGGGGCTGGAGCTCCTACAATGAGCAGTTCTTC,CAWTKLAGGWSSYNEQFF
-,TRBJ2-6,few,TRBV5-1,TGCGCCAGCAGCTCTTCCGACTCCCCAGCCAACGTCCTGACTTTC,CASSSSDSPANVLTF
-,TRBJ1-1,few,TRBV6-6,TGTGCCAGCAGTTACTCGACCGTGGGGAGCACTGAAGCTTTCTTT,CASSYSTVGSTEAFF
TRBD1,TRBJ2-7,-,TRBV29-1,TGCAGCGTTAACAGGGGCTCCTACGAGCAGTACTTC,CSVNRGSYEQYF
TRBD2,TRBJ2-7,-,TRBV29-1,TGCAGCGTTGGGGCTAGCGGGGGTTACGAGCAGTACTTC,CSVGASGGYEQYF
-,TRBJ1-6,-,TRBV7-9,TGTGCCAGCAGCTTAGTTGAGGAGAGGACACCCCTCCACTTT,CASSLVEERTPLHF
TRBD1,TRBJ2-7,few,TRBV29-1,TGCAGAACGACAGGGGGCAGATCCTACGAGCAGTACTTC,CRTTGGRSYEQYF
-,TRBJ1-2,-,TRBV5-6,TGTGCCAGCAGCTTGACCCTGGGAGGCTACACCTTC,CASSLTLGGYTF
-,TRBJ1-1,-,TRBV30,TGTGCCTGGAGTACTACAAACAGGGTAGAAGCTTTCTTT,CAWSTTNRVEAFF
TRBD2,TRBJ2-7,few,TRBV18,TGTGCCAGCTCAACGGCGGGGGGGCAGTACGAGCAGTACTTC,CASSTAGGQYEQYF
-,TRBJ1-1,-,TRBV29-1,TGCAGCGTTCAATTCAGGGGTCAGGTGGTTGAAGCTTTCTTT,CSVQFRGQVVEAFF
TRBD1,TRBJ1-4,-,TRBV7-3,TGTGCCAGCAGCTTAACGTTTTGGATGGGACAGACCTTT,CASSLTFWMGQTF
-,TRBJ2-1,-,TRBV30,TGTGCCTGGAGGGGACCTATACCCGCCCCGTCGGGTCTGTTCTTC,CAWRGPIPAPSGLFF
TRBD2,TRBJ2-5,-,TRBV5-6,TGTGCCAGCAGCTTGGCCGGCGGGGGAGCAGTGACCCAGTACTTC,CASSLAGGGAVTQYF
-,TRBJ1-5,-,TRBV27,TGTGCCAGCAGGTGGAATAGCAATCAGCCCCAGCATTTT,CASRWNSNQPQHF
-,TRBJ1-2,-,TRBV23-1,TGCGCCAGCAGTCAATCGGGGCGGGCCTTGGACAGTAACTATGGCTACACCTTC,CASSQSGRALDSNYGYTF
-,TRBJ2-7,once,TRBV9,TGTGCCAGCAGCGCCGGACTGGTGACCTACGAGCAGTACTTC,CASSAGLVTYEQYF
-,TRBJ1-2,-,TRBV29-1,TGCAGCGTTCAGGGCTCGGACTATGGCTACACCTTC,CSVQGSDYGYTF
-,TRBJ2-7,few,TRBV4-1,TGCGCCAGCAGCCAAGATAGGTCCAGCGGAATCTACGAGCAGTACTTC,CASSQDRSSGIYEQYF
-,TRBJ2-7,-,TRBV15,TGTGCCACCAGCAGACAAGGGACGGCCAGAGCCTACGAGCAGTACTTC,CATSRQGTARAYEQYF
-,TRBJ2-2,-,TRBV7-9,TGTGCCAGCAGCCCCTCGGGGAACACCGGGGAGCTGTTTTTT,CASSPSGNTGELFF
-,TRBJ2-3,-,TRBV10-3,TGTGCCATCAGTGATGATCCAGATACGCAGTATTTT,CAISDDPDTQYF
-,TRBJ2-5,-,TRBV5-1,TGCGCCAGCAGCGGGTCAAGAGAGACCCAGTACTTC,CASSGSRETQYF
-,TRBJ1-1,-,TRBV9,TGTGCCAGCAGCTCAAGGCAGGGGACTGGCACTGAAGCTTTCTTT,CASSSRQGTGTEAFF
-,TRBJ2-6,-,TRBV7-3,TGTGCCAGCAGCTTAGAGCCCTCTGGGGCCAACGTCCTGACTTTC,CASSLEPSGANVLTF
-,TRBJ2-2,-,TRBV29-1,TGCAGCGTCCGACTAGACAGGGTCGGGGAGCTGTTTTTT,CSVRLDRVGELFF
-,TRBJ1-6,-,TRBV2,TGTGCCAGCGCTAGGGACACCTCCTATAATTCACCCCTCCACTTT,CASARDTSYNSPLHF
-,TRBJ1-6,-,TRBV6-5,TGTGCCAGCAGTTACGACCCGAGAGGTTCACCCCTCCACTTT,CASSYDPRGSPLHF
-,TRBJ1-5,-,TRBV5-6,TGTGCCAGCAGCGGCGGACCAAATCAGCCCCAGCATTTT,CASSGGPNQPQHF
-,TRBJ2-5,-,TRBV30,TGTGCCTGGAGTGGCGGTCCCCAGGAGACCCAGTACTTC,CAWSGGPQETQYF